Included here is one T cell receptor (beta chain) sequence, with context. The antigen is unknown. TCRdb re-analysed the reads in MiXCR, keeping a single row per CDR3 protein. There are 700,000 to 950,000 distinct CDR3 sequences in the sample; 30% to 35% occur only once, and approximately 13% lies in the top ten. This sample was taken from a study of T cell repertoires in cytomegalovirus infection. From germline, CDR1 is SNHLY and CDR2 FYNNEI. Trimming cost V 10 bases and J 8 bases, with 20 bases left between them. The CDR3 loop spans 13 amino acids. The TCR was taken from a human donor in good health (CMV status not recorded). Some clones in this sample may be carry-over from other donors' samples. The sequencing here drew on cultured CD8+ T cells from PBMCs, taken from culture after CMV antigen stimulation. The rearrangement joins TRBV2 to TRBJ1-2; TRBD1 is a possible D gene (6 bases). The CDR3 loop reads CAIQFRDIWGYTF. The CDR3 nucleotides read TGTGCCATCCAATTTCGGGACATATGGGGCTACACCTTC.